A selection of T cell receptor beta chains follows, all from one sample in a study of a mutant IDH1 vaccine in newly diagnosed glioma. The table came from immunoSEQ multiplex PCR; TCRdb's copy has only in-frame clones and leaves some out. Among tens of thousands of clones, 70% to 80% were seen once, and the ten largest hold 1.5% to 2%. Source: PBMCs, taken from a glioma patient treated with radiotherapy, temozolomide or both. These receptors all stem from a middle-aged woman with glioma. Both conserved end residues are part of each CDR3. Fields, in order: CDR3 protein, V gene, CDR3 length, J gene.

CDR3: CASISDRYTEAFF
V: TRBV19
length: 13
J: TRBJ1-1

CDR3: CASSAGRSDQPQHF
V: TRBV7-9
length: 14
J: TRBJ1-5

CDR3: CASSFGPTGAGNTIYF
V: TRBV11-3
length: 16
J: TRBJ1-3

CDR3: CASSLGLAGGRLELFF
V: TRBV5-1
length: 16
J: TRBJ2-2

CDR3: CASSATGSEGYTF
V: TRBV9
length: 13
J: TRBJ1-2

CDR3: CASSFQEPYEAFF
V: TRBV19
length: 13
J: TRBJ1-1

CDR3: CASRDANEQYF
V: TRBV25-1
length: 11
J: TRBJ2-7

CDR3: CASSRGTGLSLSTDTQYF
V: TRBV10-2
length: 18
J: TRBJ2-3

CDR3: CAAGVRRGTSYEQYF
V: TRBV6-5
length: 15
J: TRBJ2-7

CDR3: CASSPQDSNYGYTF
V: TRBV18
length: 14
J: TRBJ1-2

CDR3: CASSLNSASGNTIYF
V: TRBV5-1
length: 15
J: TRBJ1-3

CDR3: CASSLSVSEAFF
V: TRBV7-9
length: 12
J: TRBJ1-1

CDR3: CASSLAGTAEAFF
V: TRBV5-1
length: 13
J: TRBJ1-1

CDR3: CASSEGPLEVVAKNIQYF
V: TRBV6-1
length: 18
J: TRBJ2-4

CDR3: CSVERDRNTEAFF
V: TRBV29-1
length: 13
J: TRBJ1-1

CDR3: CASSELASGGTDTQYF
V: TRBV9
length: 16
J: TRBJ2-3

CDR3: CASSPGGSGNTIYF
V: TRBV5-1
length: 14
J: TRBJ1-3

CDR3: CACPSDTGELFF
V: TRBV30
length: 12
J: TRBJ2-2

CDR3: CASSLIPIRSTDTQYF
V: TRBV5-5
length: 16
J: TRBJ2-3

CDR3: CASSLRIASGETQYF
V: TRBV7-2
length: 15
J: TRBJ2-5

CDR3: CASRDRGSEKLFF
V: TRBV19
length: 13
J: TRBJ1-4

CDR3: CASSEWSTEAFF
V: TRBV25-1
length: 12
J: TRBJ1-1

CDR3: CASSLGGGPYDTQYF
V: TRBV7-9
length: 15
J: TRBJ2-3

CDR3: CASSLPGEKLFF
V: TRBV5-4
length: 12
J: TRBJ1-4

CDR3: CASSAGQGAASPLHF
V: TRBV7-9
length: 15
J: TRBJ1-6

CDR3: CASSRDIFAYEQYF
V: TRBV18
length: 14
J: TRBJ2-7